Shown below are 28 T cell receptor beta chains from a single sample sequenced in a study of T-cell reconstitution after alpha-beta-depleted transplantation in children. Unique molecular identifiers featured in how the TCRbeta library was prepared. Each CDR3 protein gets one entry after TCRdb re-called the PCR reads with MiXCR. Of more than 200,000 distinct CDR3 sequences in the sample, 20% to 30% are singletons; the top ten hold about 4.8%. The input for sequencing was PBMCs, mostly from graft donor cells, taken 360 days after TCRalphabeta/CD19-depleted stem cell transplant. The receptors stem from a female patient younger than 10 who had a stem cell transplant for congenital amegakaryocytic thrombocytopenia, so the T cells may come from the graft donor.

This clonotype was picked up many times. The chain combines TRBV5-1 with TRBJ1-2; D is ambiguous. Germline values: CDR1 SGHRS, CDR2 YFSETQ. This CDR3 contains 14 residues. Trimming stripped 0 bases from V and 0 bases from J, with 6 bases between. Written as DNA, the CDR3 is TGCGCCAGCAGCTTGGCGAGAGCTAACTATGGCTACACCTTC. Translation: CASSLARANYGYTF.

The sample holds a few counts of this clonotype. J is TRBJ1-2 and V is TRBV4-1, with 9 bases lining up with TRBD1. The germline V gene encodes CDR1 MGHRA and CDR2 YSYEKL. Trimming took 4 bases from V and 7 from J; bases not matched to a gene: 13. The CDR3 runs 16 residues. CDR3 coding DNA: TGCGCCAGCAGCCGGACAAAGCTGGACAGGGGTGGTGGCTACACCTTC. Protein: CASSRTKLDRGGGYTF.

This clonotype was seen only a few times. The gene calls are TRBV11-2 and TRBJ2-5; TRBD2 matches at 8 bases. The V gene's germline CDR1 is SGHAT and CDR2 FQNNGV. This CDR3 contains 17 residues. The J segment lost 3 bases and the V segment lost 1 base, leaving 10 bases of the junction unmatched. This chain's CDR3 is CASSLGAGAGGEETQYF. Here the CDR3 DNA reads TGTGCCAGCAGCTTAGGAGCGGGGGCGGGGGGCGAAGAGACCCAGTACTTC.

This chain connects TRBV5-1 to TRBJ2-1; no clear D gene. Germline loops: CDR1 SGHRS, CDR2 YFSETQ. V was trimmed by 0 bases and J by 6 bases, leaving 4 bases between them. The CDR3 is made up of 12 amino acids. The CDR3 sequence: CASSLAINEQFF. The CDR3 DNA is TGCGCCAGCAGCTTGGCGATCAATGAGCAGTTCTTC.

This clonotype was seen more than once but under ten times. The chain has TRBV4-1 and TRBJ2-4; the D gene could be TRBD1 or TRBD2 (5 bases each). This CDR3 has 13 amino acids. V shed 1 base and J shed 11 bases, with 12 bases lying between them. The germline V gene encodes CDR1 MGHRA and CDR2 YSYEKL. The CDR3 sequence: CASSQVHEGFQYF. The DNA for the CDR3 is TGCGCCAGCAGCCAAGTTCATGAGGGGTTTCAGTACTTC.

J is TRBJ2-3 and V is TRBV28; D gene uncertain. This CDR3 comprises 14 residues. Germline CDR1 is MDHEN and CDR2 is SYDVKM. The germline V and J ends were trimmed by 6 bases and 2 bases, with 12 bases remaining between them. The CDR3 protein is CASSSYLYTDTQYF. DNA for the CDR3: TGTGCCAGCAGCTCATACCTCTACACAGATACGCAGTATTTT.

This clonotype was recorded a few times. The chain has TRBV18 and TRBJ2-5, with D perhaps assigned TRBD1 or TRBD2 (5 bases each). The V end lost 6 bases, the J end lost 7 bases, and 12 bases lay between the germline ends. Looked up from germline, CDR1 is KGHSH and CDR2 is LQKENI. This CDR3 is 12 amino acids long. CDR3 sequence reads: CASSGANWTQYF. CDR3 in DNA: TGTGCCAGCTCCGGGGCGAATTGGACCCAGTACTTC.

The chain uses TRBV6-1 and TRBJ2-3, with D uncertain. Trimming pared 6 bases from V and 0 bases from J, leaving 7 bases between. Germline CDR1 reads MNHNS; CDR2 reads SASEGT. This CDR3 comprises 13 residues. In DNA form, the CDR3 reads TGTGCCAGCAGGGTAACTAGCACAGATACGCAGTATTTT. Its protein product is CASRVTSTDTQYF.

The sample holds a few counts of this clonotype. This chain links TRBV4-2 with TRBJ2-7; 7 positions agree with TRBD1. The germline CDR1 and CDR2 sequences are LGHNA and YNFKEQ. V lost 0 bases and J lost 2; bases outside the gene matches: 13. CDR3 size: 18 residues. The CDR3 region is CASSQEVGRHRGPYEQYF. The DNA of the CDR3 is TGTGCCAGCAGCCAAGAAGTAGGCAGGCACAGGGGCCCCTACGAGCAGTACTTC.

The sample holds many counts of this clonotype. The chain couples TRBV5-8 to TRBJ2-3; TRBD1 agrees at 7 bases. The V segment lost 2 bases and the J segment 1 base; nucleotides outside the gene matches: 1. CDR1 SGHTS and CDR2 YDEGEE come from the germline V gene. The CDR3 has 14 amino acids. Written as DNA, the CDR3 is TGTGCCAGCAGCTTCACAGGGGGCACAGATACGCAGTATTTT. Residues: CASSFTGGTDTQYF.

The chain has TRBV28 and TRBJ2-3; 7 bases are shared with TRBD2. The J segment lost 6 bases and the V segment lost 6 bases, leaving 9 bases of the junction unmatched. CDR3 size: 14 residues. Germline loops: CDR1 MDHEN, CDR2 SYDVKM. In DNA, the CDR3 is TGTGCCAGCAGAGGTGGGGGACTAATGGATACGCAGTATTTT. This codes for CASRGGGLMDTQYF. The entire variable domain, with the rest obtained from reference TRBV28 and TRBJ2-3, is as follows: DVKVTQSSRYLVKRTGEKVFLECVQDMDHENMFWYRQDPGLGLRLIYFSYDVKMKEKGDIPEGYSVSREKKERFSLILESASTNQTSMYLCASRGGGLMDTQYFGPGTRLTVL.

The V gene is TRBV7-2, the J gene TRBJ1-1; TRBD1 matches 11 bases. There are 15 residues in the CDR3. V shed 5 bases and J 4 bases; nucleotides not matched to a gene: 6. Germline CDR1 SGHTA, CDR2 FQGNSA. DNA of the CDR3: TGTGCCAGCAGCCCGGACAGGGGGCGAGGCACTGAAGCTTTCTTT. It yields the protein CASSPDRGRGTEAFF. Full variable domain (remainder filled in from reference TRBV7-2 and TRBJ1-1): GAGVSQSPSNKVTEKGKDVELRCDPISGHTALYWYRQSLGQGLEFLIYFQGNSAPDKSGLPSDRFSAERTGGSVSTLTIQRTQQEDSAVYLCASSPDRGRGTEAFFGQGTRLTVV.

This clonotype was observed a few times. The CDR3 DNA sequence: TGTGCCACCAGCAGAGATTGGGCTAGCGGGGGGAACCTACGAGGGCAGTACTTC. Its translation is CATSRDWASGGNLRGQYF. The genes are TRBV15 and TRBJ2-7, with 11 positions matching TRBD2. The germline V gene has CDR1 LNHNV and CDR2 YYDKDF (reference sequence). V lost 0 bases and J lost 9; bases outside the gene matches: 16. The CDR3 has 18 amino acids.

This clonotype was counted only a few times. This chain uses TRBV20-1 with TRBJ2-2; 10 bases align to TRBD2. Germline CDR1 and CDR2: DFQATT and SNEGSKA (reference sequence). CDR3 length: 14 amino acids. The ends lost 3 bases at V and 3 bases at J; junction bases unmatched: 1. CDR3 coding DNA: TGCAGTGCTAGTCTAGCGGGGGACACCGGGGAGCTGTTTTTT. This encodes CSASLAGDTGELFF.

Only one count was recorded for this clonotype. V gene TRBV9 combines with J gene TRBJ1-2; 9 nucleotides match TRBD1. Trimming at V came to 4 bases and at J to 0 bases, leaving 4 bases not matched to a gene. This CDR3 comprises 15 residues. Germline V gene lookup returns CDR1 SGDLS and CDR2 YYNGEE. The CDR3 spells CASSPRQGANYGYTF. CDR3 DNA sequence: TGTGCCAGCAGCCCACGACAGGGGGCTAACTATGGCTACACCTTC.

This clonotype was detected ten times or more. The chain employs TRBV29-1 and TRBJ2-7, with D perhaps matching TRBD1 or TRBD2 (6 bases each). The V and J ends lost 1 base and 4 bases respectively, with 11 bases between them. The CDR3 consists of 13 residues. The germline CDR1 and CDR2 sequences are SQVTM and ANQGSEA. Here the CDR3 reads CSVEVRGAYEQYF. CDR3 DNA sequence: TGCAGCGTTGAAGTTAGGGGGGCGTACGAGCAGTACTTC.

This clonotype has only a few counts. CDR3 bases: TGTGCCACATCCCAGGGCTACGAGCAGTACTTC. This sequence encodes CATSQGYEQYF. This chain joins TRBV2 and TRBJ2-7; weak D call: TRBD1 (5 bases). The ends were cut back, 10 bases at V and 3 bases at J, with 10 bases in the middle. The CDR3 spans 11 residues. Germline CDR1 reads SNHLY; CDR2 reads FYNNEI. Full variable domain (rest looked up from reference TRBV2 and TRBJ2-7): EPEVTQTPSHQVTQMGQEVILRCVPISNHLYFYWYRQILGQKVEFLVSFYNNEISEKSEIFDDQFSVERPDGSNFTLKIRSTKLEDSAMYFCATSQGYEQYFGPGTRLTVT.

The chain employs TRBV12-3 or TRBV12-4 and TRBJ2-3; TRBD2 agrees at 7 bases. This CDR3 is built from 15 residues. Trimming at V came to 4 bases and at J to 5 bases, leaving 9 bases not matched to a gene. In nucleotides, the CDR3 is TGTGCCAGCAGTTCCCCCTGGACTAGTTTAGATACGCAGTATTTT. Amino acid sequence: CASSSPWTSLDTQYF.

The chain is built from TRBV7-9 and TRBJ1-2, with 7 nucleotides matching TRBD1. This CDR3 is built from 16 residues. The ends lost 4 bases at V and 5 bases at J; junction bases unmatched: 13. Germline CDR1 SEHNR, CDR2 FQNEAQ (reference sequence). CDR3 residues: CASSSLRLGQPYGYTF. CDR3 DNA: TGTGCCAGCAGCTCCCTAAGGTTGGGACAGCCTTATGGCTACACCTTC. The whole variable domain, filled in from reference TRBV7-9 and TRBJ1-2, reads DTGVSQNPRHKITKRGQNVTFRCDPISEHNRLYWYRQTLGQGPEFLTYFQNEAQLEKSRLLSDRFSAERPKGSFSTLEIQRTEQGDSAMYLCASSSLRLGQPYGYTFGSGTRLTVV.

The chain is built from TRBV6-5 and TRBJ2-1, with TRBD2 identical over 7 bases. Losses at the gene ends were 0 bases for V and 0 bases for J; bases not matched to a gene: 8. CDR1 is MNHEY, CDR2 SVGAGI, per germline. This CDR3 comprises 18 residues. DNA of the CDR3: TGTGCCAGCAGTTACTCCCTACTAGCGTTGGGCTCCTACAATGAGCAGTTCTTC. This sequence encodes CASSYSLLALGSYNEQFF.

The chain joins TRBV19 to TRBJ2-1; maybe TRBD1 (5 bases). The V gene's germline CDR1 is LNHDA and CDR2 SQIVND (reference sequence). V lost 3 bases, J lost 4 bases, and 19 bases lay in between. The length of the CDR3 is 17 residues. The CDR3 sequence is CASSIPLSQGVYNEQFF. For the CDR3, the DNA is TGTGCCAGTAGTATTCCCCTTTCCCAGGGCGTTTACAATGAGCAGTTCTTC.

The rearrangement joins TRBV28 to TRBJ2-5; D unresolved. The V and J ends lost 3 bases and 5 bases respectively, with 19 bases between them. This CDR3 region has 16 residues. Looked up from germline, CDR1 is MDHEN and CDR2 is SYDVKM. The CDR3: CASSLGLLLFGETQYF. In DNA, the CDR3 is TGTGCCAGCAGTTTGGGCCTCCTACTTTTTGGGGAGACCCAGTACTTC.

The chain couples TRBV15 to TRBJ1-1; D ambiguous. CDR3 length: 15 residues. Between the trimmed V and J ends, which lost 1 base and 0 bases, there was a span of 9 bases. Per the germline V gene, CDR1 is LNHNV and CDR2 is YYDKDF (reference sequence). CDR3 residues: CATSRGAFMNTEAFF. DNA of the CDR3: TGTGCCACCAGCAGAGGGGCCTTTATGAACACTGAAGCTTTCTTT.

CDR3 DNA: TGTGCCAGCTCACGGGACCTGATGGGGGACGAGCAGTACTTC. This sequence encodes CASSRDLMGDEQYF. The V gene is TRBV18, the J gene TRBJ2-7; D possibly matches TRBD1 or TRBD2 (5 bases each). Germline CDR1 KGHSH, CDR2 LQKENI. The CDR3 contains 14 residues. Deletions cut 4 bases from V and 5 bases from J, with 15 bases between. The whole variable domain, remainder taken from reference TRBV18 and TRBJ2-7, is NAGVMQNPRHLVRRRGQEARLRCSPMKGHSHVYWYRQLPEEGLKFMVYLQKENIIDESGMPKERFSAEFPKEGPSILRIQQVVRGDSAAYFCASSRDLMGDEQYFGPGTRLTVT.

This clonotype has only a few counts. J is TRBJ1-1 and V is TRBV29-1, with 8 bases fitting TRBD1. With V trimmed by 4 bases and J by 5 bases, 6 bases remained unmatched. Germline-derived CDR1 and CDR2 are SQVTM and ANQGSEA. The CDR3 consists of 13 residues. DNA of the CDR3: TGCAGCGTTGGGGGCAGGGGGCTAACTGAAGCTTTCTTT. It encodes CSVGGRGLTEAFF.

V is TRBV5-5 and J is TRBJ2-7; 8 nucleotides agree with TRBD1. The CDR3 contains 15 residues. V gave up 4 bases and J gave up 1 base; unmatched junction bases: 7. CDR1 is SGHKS, CDR2 YYEKEE, per germline (reference sequence). The CDR3 region is CASSVDRGRSYEQYF. CDR3 DNA: TGTGCCAGCAGCGTAGACAGGGGTCGGTCCTACGAGCAGTACTTC.

In its sample, this clonotype was seen a few times. The chain carries TRBV7-2 and TRBJ2-1; D is unclear. V gave up 3 bases and J gave up 9 bases, with 6 bases separating them. The CDR3 extends over 11 amino acids. CDR1 is SGHTA, CDR2 FQGNSA, per germline. CDR3 protein: CASSFSGEQFF. CDR3 nucleotides: TGTGCCAGCAGCTTTTCGGGTGAGCAGTTCTTC.

The chain is built from TRBV11-2 and TRBJ2-1; D assignment may be TRBD1 or TRBD2 (6 bases each). CDR1 and CDR2 from the germline V gene are SGHAT and FQNNGV. This CDR3 is built from 15 residues. The V end lost 4 bases, the J end lost 9 bases, and 19 bases lay between the germline ends. CDR3 in DNA: TGTGCCAGCAGCTCTAGTCGGGGGCGAAGTAGTGAGCAGTTCTTC. It specifies CASSSSRGRSSEQFF.